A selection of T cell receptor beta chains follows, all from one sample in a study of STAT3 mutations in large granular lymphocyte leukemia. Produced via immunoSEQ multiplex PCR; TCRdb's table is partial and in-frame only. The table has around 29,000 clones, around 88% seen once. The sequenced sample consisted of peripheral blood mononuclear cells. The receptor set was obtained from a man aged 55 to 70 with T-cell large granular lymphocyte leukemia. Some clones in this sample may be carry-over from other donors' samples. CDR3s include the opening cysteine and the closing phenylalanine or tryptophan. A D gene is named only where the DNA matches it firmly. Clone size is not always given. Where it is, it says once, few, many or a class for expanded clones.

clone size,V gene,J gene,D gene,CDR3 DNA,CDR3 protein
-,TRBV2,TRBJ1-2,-,TGTGCCAGCAATATACAGGGACCCTTCGATGGCTACACCTTC,CASNIQGPFDGYTF
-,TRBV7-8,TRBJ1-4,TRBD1,TGTGCCAGCAGAGACAGGGTGGAGGTTGAAAAACTGTTTTTT,CASRDRVEVEKLFF
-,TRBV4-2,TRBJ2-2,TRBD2,TGTGCCAGCAGCCAAGCGGAAGCGGGAGGTCCTCACGGGGAGCTGTTTTTT,CASSQAEAGGPHGELFF
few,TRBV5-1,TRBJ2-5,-,TGCGCCAGCAGCCTGATACCAGCAGGGGAGACCCAGTACTTC,CASSLIPAGETQYF
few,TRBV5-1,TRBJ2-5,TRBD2,TGCGCCAGCAGCCTGTTAACGGGAGGGATAGAGACCCAGTACTTC,CASSLLTGGIETQYF
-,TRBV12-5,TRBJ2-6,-,TGTGCTAGTGGTCCTTACTCTGGGGCCAACGTCCTGACTTTC,CASGPYSGANVLTF
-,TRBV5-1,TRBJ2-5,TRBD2,TGCGCCAGCAGCGCCGGGACTAGGGGGGGCGAGACCCAGTACTTC,CASSAGTRGGETQYF
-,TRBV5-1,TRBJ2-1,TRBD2,TGCGCCAGCAGGCGAGCGGGAGGGCCGGGTTCCTACAATGAGCAGTTCTTC,CASRRAGGPGSYNEQFF
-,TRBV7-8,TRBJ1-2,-,TGTGCCAGCAGCTTAGACAGCCTCAACTATGGCTACACCTTC,CASSLDSLNYGYTF
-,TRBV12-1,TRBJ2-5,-,TGTGCCAGCAGCTTTGTGCCTAGCGGGAGAAGGAGGGAAGAGACCCAGTACTTC,CASSFVPSGRRREETQYF
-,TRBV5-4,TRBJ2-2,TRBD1,TGTGCCAGCAGCTCCGGACAGGGGCTCACCGGGGAGCTGTTTTTT,CASSSGQGLTGELFF
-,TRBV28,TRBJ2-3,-,TGTGCCAGCGGAAGGACAGCCACAGATACGCAGTATTTT,CASGRTATDTQYF
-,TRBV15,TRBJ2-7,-,TGTGCCACCAGCAGAGACCTTCAGGGCTACGAGCAGTACTTC,CATSRDLQGYEQYF
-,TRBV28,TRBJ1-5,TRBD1,TGTGCCAGCAGTCGACAGGGTCAACAGCCCCAGCATTTT,CASSRQGQQPQHF
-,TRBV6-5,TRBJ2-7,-,TGTGCCAGCAAAGGGGAGATCTCCTACGAGCAGTACTTC,CASKGEISYEQYF
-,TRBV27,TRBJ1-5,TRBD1,TGTGCCAGCACCACGACAGGGGAAGGCAATCAGCCCCAGCATTTT,CASTTTGEGNQPQHF
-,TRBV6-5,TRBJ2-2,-,TGTGCCAGCAGTTACCAATCGGGATTGAACACCGGGGAGCTGTTTTTT,CASSYQSGLNTGELFF
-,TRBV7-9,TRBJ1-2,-,TGTGCCAGCAGCTTAGCCGGGCAGGGCTATGGCTACACCTTC,CASSLAGQGYGYTF
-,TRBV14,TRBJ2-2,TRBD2,TGTGCCAGCAATCCAGCGGGGAGCACCGGGGAGCTGTTTTTT,CASNPAGSTGELFF
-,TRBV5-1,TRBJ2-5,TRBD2,TGCGCCAGCAGCTTGATGGGGGGGGGTGAGACCCAGTACTTC,CASSLMGGGETQYF
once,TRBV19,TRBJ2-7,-,TGTGCCACCGCTTCGGACGCACCGGGACTCAACTACGAGCAGTACTTC,CATASDAPGLNYEQYF
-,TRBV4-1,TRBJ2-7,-,TGCGCCAGCAGCCAAGTACAGGCGGATACCTACGAGCAGTACTTC,CASSQVQADTYEQYF
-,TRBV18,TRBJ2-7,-,TGTGCCAGCTCTCCCGGGACCGACTCCTACGAGCAGTACTTC,CASSPGTDSYEQYF
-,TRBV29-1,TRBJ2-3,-,TGCAGCGCGGGGTCAGCAGATACGCAGTATTTT,CSAGSADTQYF
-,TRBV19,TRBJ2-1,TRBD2,TGTGCCAGTAGTCCCGGACTAGTGGGTTCGGAGTTCTTC,CASSPGLVGSEFF
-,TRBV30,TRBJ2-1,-,TGTGCCTGGAGTGTATCCCCAGGACTACAATATGAGCAGTTCTTC,CAWSVSPGLQYEQFF
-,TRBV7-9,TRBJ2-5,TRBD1,TGTGCCAGCAGCCTTAACAGGGGGCAGGAGACCCAGTACTTC,CASSLNRGQETQYF
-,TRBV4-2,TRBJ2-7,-,TGTGCCAGCAGCCAAGGGGCTAGCGCTAACTCCTACGAGCAGTACTTC,CASSQGASANSYEQYF
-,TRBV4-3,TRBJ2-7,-,TGCGCCAGCAGCCAAGCCCTTGGCGCCGAGCAGTACTTC,CASSQALGAEQYF
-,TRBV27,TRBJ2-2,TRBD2,TGTGCCAGCAGCCTCCCGGGACTAGCGGGAGCCGGGGAGCTGTTTTTT,CASSLPGLAGAGELFF
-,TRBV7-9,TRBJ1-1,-,TGTGCCAGCAGCCGAAATACGAACACTGAAGCTTTCTTT,CASSRNTNTEAFF
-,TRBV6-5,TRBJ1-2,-,TGTGCCAGCAGTTACTCGAGGCTGACGGACTATGGCTACACCTTC,CASSYSRLTDYGYTF
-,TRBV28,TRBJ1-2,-,TGTGCCAGCAGTCCCCGGACATCATCTAACTATGGCTACACCTTC,CASSPRTSSNYGYTF